Presented here are 29 T cell receptor beta chains from one specimen sequenced in a study of CD8 T cells in Susac syndrome. When the RNA was reverse transcribed, random hexamers were used with an input of about 0.45 to 1 ug. TCRdb recomputed calls from the immunoSEQ multiplex PCR reads with MiXCR, one row per CDR3 protein. Of 130,000 to 150,000 distinct CDR3 sequences in the sample, approximately 93% were seen once. Sequences were obtained from CD8+ T cells from PBMCs. These receptors were taken from a human donor in good health.

The chain joins TRBV20-1 to TRBJ2-1; 8 nucleotides align to TRBD2. With 0 bases clipped from V and 8 bases from J, the junction kept 9 bases outside the gene matches. Germline V gene lookup returns CDR1 DFQATT and CDR2 SNEGSKA (reference sequence). This CDR3 spans 15 amino acids. This chain's CDR3 is CSARDQGTSGHEQFF. The CDR3 coding sequence is TGCAGTGCTAGAGATCAGGGGACTAGTGGGCATGAGCAGTTCTTC.

J is TRBJ1-1 and V is TRBV30; D not certain. Germline V CDR1 and CDR2: GTSNPN, SVGIG (reference sequence). V was shortened by 0 bases and J by 7 bases, with 15 bases between the two germline ends. This CDR3 is 14 amino acids long. CDR3 bases: TGTGCCTGGAGTGTACCAAAGGAAGTTAATGAAGCTTTCTTT. Amino acids: CAWSVPKEVNEAFF.

This chain joins TRBV30 and TRBJ2-7; D call uncertain. The CDR3 is made up of 13 amino acids. CDR1 is GTSNPN, CDR2 SVGIG, per germline (reference sequence). Trimming shortened V by 6 bases and J by 3 bases, and 15 bases separated the two germline ends. CDR3 region: CACLGLEGYEQYF. The DNA for the CDR3 is TGTGCCTGCCTAGGATTAGAAGGCTACGAGCAGTACTTC.

The rearrangement links TRBV20-1 to TRBJ2-7; 8 nucleotides align to TRBD1. Per germline, CDR1 DFQATT and CDR2 SNEGSKA (reference sequence). The CDR3 is made up of 15 amino acids. V shed 2 bases, J shed 3 bases, and the junction held 9 bases outside the gene matches. The CDR3 bases are TGCAGTGCTAGATTCCCGGGACAGGTGATCTACGAGCAGTACTTC. Amino acid sequence: CSARFPGQVIYEQYF.

This chain joins TRBV7-6 and TRBJ2-3; TRBD2 aligns across 8 bases. Germline V gives CDR1 SGHVS, CDR2 FNYEAQ. J gave up 2 bases and V 5 bases, and 12 bases lay outside the gene matches. This CDR3 contains 17 residues. This chain's CDR3 is CASSRFIAGSVTDTQYF. The CDR3 DNA follows: TGTGCCAGCAGCCGGTTTATAGCGGGATCGGTCACAGATACGCAGTATTTT.

V usage is TRBV9 and J usage is TRBJ2-5; 9 nucleotides line up with TRBD2. Germline CDR1 and CDR2: SGDLS and YYNGEE. This CDR3 contains 16 residues. V shed 0 bases and J 5 bases; nucleotides not matched to a gene: 8. CDR3 nucleotide sequence: TGTGCCAGCAGCGTAGTGGGTGCTAGCGGGACGGAGACCCAGTACTTC. This sequence encodes CASSVVGASGTETQYF. The full variable domain, with the rest looked up from reference TRBV9 and TRBJ2-5, is DSGVTQTPKHLITATGQRVTLRCSPRSGDLSVYWYQQSLDQGLQFLIQYYNGEERAKGNILERFSAQQFPDLHSELNLSSLELGDSALYFCASSVVGASGTETQYFGPGTRLLVL.

This clonotype was detected a few times. The chain links TRBV27 to TRBJ2-1, with 13 positions matching TRBD2. Germline-derived CDR1 and CDR2 are MNHEY and SMNVEV (reference sequence). After removal of 5 bases from V and 7 bases from J, the junction contained 5 bases not matched to a gene. CDR3 length equals 15 residues. The CDR3 here is CASSPGTSGINEQFF. The CDR3 nucleotides read TGTGCCAGCAGTCCAGGGACTAGCGGGATAAATGAGCAGTTCTTC.

The chain couples TRBV30 to TRBJ2-7; 7 bases fit TRBD1. Germline trimming cut 0 bases from V and 0 bases from J; bases unmatched to any gene: 2. CDR1 and CDR2 (germline): GTSNPN, SVGIG (reference sequence). The length of the CDR3 is 14 residues. The CDR3 loop is CAWSVGQHSYEQYF. As DNA, the CDR3 is TGTGCCTGGAGTGTGGGACAGCACTCCTACGAGCAGTACTTC.

The rearrangement joins TRBV4-2 to TRBJ2-7; D perhaps matches TRBD2 (5 bases). Trimming took off 1 base at V and 5 bases at J, with 12 bases between the two ends. Germline lookup yields CDR1 LGHNA and CDR2 YNFKEQ. The CDR3 loop spans 14 amino acids. Here the CDR3 DNA reads TGTGCCAGCAGCCAAGTGGGAGTGGGCCACGAGCAGTACTTC. This encodes CASSQVGVGHEQYF.

This sequence joins TRBV9 and TRBJ1-2; possibly TRBD1 for D (5 bases). Germline V gene lookup returns CDR1 SGDLS and CDR2 YYNGEE. V lost 4 bases, J lost 5 bases, and 15 bases lay in between. The CDR3 sequence is 14 residues long. CDR3 nucleotide sequence: TGTGCCAGCAGCTTCGGGGGAAGTCGTTATGGCTACACCTTC. Amino acid sequence: CASSFGGSRYGYTF. Using reference TRBV9 and TRBJ1-2 for the parts outside the CDR3, the full variable domain is DSGVTQTPKHLITATGQRVTLRCSPRSGDLSVYWYQQSLDQGLQFLIQYYNGEERAKGNILERFSAQQFPDLHSELNLSSLELGDSALYFCASSFGGSRYGYTFGSGTRLTVV.

V is TRBV27 and J is TRBJ2-1; D is ambiguous. CDR1 is MNHEY and CDR2 is SMNVEV in the germline V gene (reference sequence). This CDR3 comprises 12 residues. V shed 8 bases and J shed 4 bases, with 9 bases lying between them. CDR3 region: CASSGGYNEQFF. The CDR3 nucleotides read TGTGCCAGCTCGGGCGGATACAATGAGCAGTTCTTC.

The chain uses TRBV28 and TRBJ2-2; no reliable D call. From germline, CDR1 is MDHEN and CDR2 SYDVKM. Between the trimmed V and J ends, which lost 3 bases and 4 bases, there was a span of 15 bases. CDR3 length: 16 residues. CDR3 sequence reads: CASSFLMDPITGELFF. DNA for the CDR3: TGTGCCAGCAGTTTTCTTATGGATCCCATCACCGGGGAGCTGTTTTTT.

V gene TRBV11-2 combines with J gene TRBJ2-3; the match to TRBD1 covers 8 bases. The CDR3 loop spans 19 amino acids. J lost 0 bases, V lost 2 bases, and 13 bases had no gene match. Germline V gene data show CDR1 as SGHAT and CDR2 as FQNNGV. This CDR3 is CASSLYPQGAGSSTDTQYF. The CDR3 nucleotides are TGTGCCAGCAGCTTATACCCCCAGGGGGCAGGGTCCAGCACAGATACGCAGTATTTT.

The chain uses TRBV7-2 and TRBJ2-7, with TRBD1 matching over 9 bases. This CDR3 has 12 residues. Germline assignment: CDR1 SGHTA and CDR2 FQGNSA. Unmatched junction bases numbered 2, after V lost 8 bases and J lost 3 bases. The CDR3 reads CASQGQGYEQYF. DNA for the CDR3: TGTGCCAGCCAGGGACAGGGCTACGAGCAGTACTTC.

V is TRBV30 and J is TRBJ2-7, with 7 bases matching TRBD2. CDR1 and CDR2 (germline): GTSNPN, SVGIG (reference sequence). The CDR3 sequence is 14 residues long. The V segment lost 3 bases and the J segment 0 bases; nucleotides outside the gene matches: 5. The CDR3 nucleotides are TGTGCCTGGAGAGAAGCGGGACTCTCCTACGAGCAGTACTTC. As protein: CAWREAGLSYEQYF. The complete variable domain, with remaining parts taken from reference TRBV30 and TRBJ2-7, reads SQTIHQWPATLVQPVGSPLSLECTVEGTSNPNLYWYRQAAGRGLQLLFYSVGIGQISSEVPQNLSASRPQDRQFILSSKKLLLSDSGFYLCAWREAGLSYEQYFGPGTRLTVT.

This sequence joins TRBV7-3 and TRBJ1-1; D gene ambiguous. The CDR3 contains 16 residues. Trimming pared 1 base from V and 4 bases from J, leaving 16 bases between. Germline assignment: CDR1 SGHTA and CDR2 FQGTGA. The CDR3 is CASSLRHLKRSTEAFF. The DNA of the CDR3 is TGTGCCAGCAGCTTAAGGCACCTTAAACGTAGCACTGAAGCTTTCTTT.

The chain has TRBV7-2 and TRBJ2-1; D is unclear. The CDR3 totals 15 residues. Germline CDR1 and CDR2: SGHTA and FQGNSA. The germline V and J ends were trimmed by 3 bases and 1 base, with 10 bases remaining between them. CDR3 coding DNA: TGTGCCAGCAGCTTTTTCGGCAGGTCCTACAATGAGCAGTTCTTC. Amino acids: CASSFFGRSYNEQFF.

This chain joins TRBV9 and TRBJ2-2, with D hard to call. Trimming removed 1 base at V and 10 bases at J, with 5 bases between. Germline loops: CDR1 SGDLS, CDR2 YYNGEE. The CDR3 contains 11 residues. The DNA for the CDR3 is TGTGCCAGCAGCGTAAGCGAGGAGCTGTTTTTT. Translated, it gives CASSVSEELFF.

The V call is TRBV29-1, the J call TRBJ2-7, with 11 bases matching TRBD1. Germline assignment: CDR1 SQVTM and CDR2 ANQGSEA. V dropped 0 bases and J dropped 2; count of bases not matched to a gene: 6. CDR3 size: 16 residues. The CDR3 loop reads CSVEERGQGDTYEQYF. The DNA of the CDR3 is TGCAGCGTTGAAGAAAGGGGACAGGGGGACACCTACGAGCAGTACTTC.

CDR3 coding DNA: TGTGCCAGCAGCGTAGGGACAGGAACAGCCTACGAGCAGTACTTC. It codes for CASSVGTGTAYEQYF. The rearrangement links TRBV9 to TRBJ2-7, with TRBD1 identical over 7 bases. Germline-derived CDR1 and CDR2 are SGDLS and YYNGEE. J gave up 2 bases and V 0 bases, and 5 bases lay outside the gene matches. The CDR3 sequence is 15 residues long.

The chain links TRBV29-1 to TRBJ2-2; 10 bases match TRBD2. Germline V lookup: CDR1 SQVTM, CDR2 ANQGSEA. V gave up 6 bases and J gave up 1 base; unmatched junction bases: 2. The CDR3 spans 14 residues. CDR3 in amino acids: CSVRTSGNTGELFF. The CDR3 nucleotides read TGCAGCGTCAGGACTAGCGGGAACACCGGGGAGCTGTTTTTT.

The chain links TRBV29-1 to TRBJ2-5; unclear D gene. V was clipped by 7 bases and J by 4 bases, with 13 bases between them. Germline loops: CDR1 SQVTM, CDR2 ANQGSEA. CDR3 length: 12 amino acids. This CDR3 is CSGGLVGETQYF. CDR3 coding DNA: TGCAGCGGGGGTCTTGTTGGAGAGACCCAGTACTTC.

This sequence joins TRBV7-9 and TRBJ2-3; no definite D call. The CDR3 length is 16 residues. CDR1 is SEHNR and CDR2 is FQNEAQ in the germline V gene (reference sequence). The V end lost 5 bases, the J end lost 0 bases, and 15 bases lay between the germline ends. The CDR3 reads CASSLYFGTSTDTQYF. CDR3 nucleotides: TGTGCCAGCAGCCTATACTTCGGAACTAGCACAGATACGCAGTATTTT.

The rearrangement joins TRBV13 to TRBJ1-2, with TRBD1 as a possible D gene (6 bases). There are 14 residues in the CDR3. Per the germline V gene, CDR1 is PRHDT and CDR2 is FYEKMQ (reference sequence). Trimming took off 4 bases at V and 5 bases at J, with 14 bases between the two ends. CDR3 sequence: CASSSQGLGYGYTF. CDR3 coding DNA: TGTGCCAGCAGCTCCCAGGGGCTGGGGTATGGCTACACCTTC. The complete variable domain, with remaining parts taken from reference TRBV13 and TRBJ1-2, reads AAGVIQSPRHLIKEKRETATLKCYPIPRHDTVYWYQQGPGQDPQFLISFYEKMQSDKGSIPDRFSAQQFSDYHSELNMSSLELGDSALYFCASSSQGLGYGYTFGSGTRLTVV.

The rearrangement joins TRBV27 to TRBJ2-1; D gene unclear. Trimming cost V 1 base and J 8 bases, with 12 bases left between them. Germline V lookup: CDR1 MNHEY, CDR2 SMNVEV (reference sequence). The length of the CDR3 is 14 residues. The CDR3 loop reads CASSLFPLSYEQFF. Here the CDR3 DNA reads TGTGCCAGCAGTTTATTTCCCCTCAGCTATGAGCAGTTCTTC.

The V gene is TRBV29-1, the J gene TRBJ1-2; no definite D call. The germline V gene has CDR1 SQVTM and CDR2 ANQGSEA. The V end was cut by 1 base, the J end by 4 bases, with 25 bases between. This CDR3 has 18 residues. The DNA of the CDR3 is TGCAGCGTTGAAGGGGAGCTCCAGGACCGACTCGAGCTCTATGGCTACACCTTC. It yields the protein CSVEGELQDRLELYGYTF.

This clonotype was seen more than once but under ten times. The chain couples TRBV6-2 or TRBV6-3 to TRBJ2-2, with D hard to call. Germline values: CDR1 MNHEY, CDR2 SVGEGT. The CDR3 is made up of 12 amino acids. Deletions cut 1 base from V and 7 bases from J, with 4 bases between. The CDR3 region has the DNA TGTGCCAGCAGTTACTGGGGCGGGGAGCTGTTTTTT. This gives the protein CASSYWGGELFF.

V gene TRBV13 combines with J gene TRBJ2-7; 11 bases match TRBD2. CDR3 length: 15 amino acids. V dropped 5 bases and J dropped 3; count of bases not matched to a gene: 6. Germline V lookup: CDR1 PRHDT, CDR2 FYEKMQ (reference sequence). The CDR3 DNA reads TGTGCCAGCAGCGACACTAGCGGGAGTTTCTACGAGCAGTACTTC. As protein: CASSDTSGSFYEQYF.

The J gene is TRBJ1-2, the V gene TRBV12-3 or TRBV12-4, with D perhaps matching TRBD1 (6 bases). The V and J ends lost 6 bases and 8 bases respectively, with 16 bases between them. The length of the CDR3 is 13 residues. The CDR3 is CASRKQGTGGYTF. CDR3 nucleotide sequence: TGTGCCAGCAGGAAACAGGGAACAGGGGGCTACACCTTC.